This entry describes one TCR beta chain. Its specificity is not known. Reverse transcribing all isolated RNA meant expressed TCRB transcripts were sequenced. The data were produced by immunoSEQ multiplex PCR, yet TCRdb's version contains in-frame clones alone and is incomplete. Of around 250,000 clones listed, 27% are singletons. This entry is derived from a study of beta chain features in type 1 diabetes. Germline trimming cut 3 bases from V and 10 bases from J; bases unmatched to any gene: 11. The CDR3 length is 14 residues. Germline CDR1 is GTSNPN and CDR2 is SVGIG (reference sequence). Staining for CD45RO/CCR7/CD25/CD127/CD95/CD27 allowed sorting of CD4+ naive, central memory, regulatory and stem cell-like memory cells. Over 95% purity was reached by all sorted populations. Notes on the study in general: Shortening of TCRB CDR3s, moderate but significant, appeared in all four CD4+ subsets of Type 1 diabetes patients. Fewer insertions but more deletions were seen at VDJ junctions in type 1 diabetes patients.

The sequencing sample was made of central memory CD4+ T cells from blood. The receptor's source is a man aged 30-40 years in good health. V and J are TRBV30 and TRBJ1-1, with 10 bases that match TRBD1. As DNA, the CDR3 is TGTGCCTGGAGCTTAACGGGACAGGGGCGGTCAGCTTTCTTT. Residues: CAWSLTGQGRSAFF.